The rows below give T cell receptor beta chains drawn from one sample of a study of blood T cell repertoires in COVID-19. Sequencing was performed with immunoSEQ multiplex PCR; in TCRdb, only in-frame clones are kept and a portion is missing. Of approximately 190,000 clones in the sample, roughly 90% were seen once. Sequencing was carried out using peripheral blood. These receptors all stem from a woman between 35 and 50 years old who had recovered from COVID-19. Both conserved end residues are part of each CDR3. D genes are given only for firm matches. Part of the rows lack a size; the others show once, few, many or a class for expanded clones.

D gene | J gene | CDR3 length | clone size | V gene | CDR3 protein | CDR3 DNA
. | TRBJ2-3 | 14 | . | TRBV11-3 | CASSSQGSTDTQYF | TGTGCCAGCAGCTCGCAGGGTAGCACAGATACGCAGTATTTT
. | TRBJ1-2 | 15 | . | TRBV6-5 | CASQGPTELDYGYTF | TGTGCCAGCCAAGGTCCTACAGAGTTAGACTATGGCTACACCTTC
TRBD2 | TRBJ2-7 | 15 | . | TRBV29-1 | CSVEEPTSGSYEQYF | TGCAGCGTTGAAGAACCTACTAGCGGGAGTTACGAGCAGTACTTC
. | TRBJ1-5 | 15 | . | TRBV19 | CASSIVHSGNQPQHF | TGTGCCAGTAGTATAGTCCATTCGGGCAATCAGCCCCAGCATTTT
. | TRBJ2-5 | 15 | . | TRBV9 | CASSVGLADQETQYF | TGTGCCAGCAGCGTAGGGCTAGCAGACCAAGAGACCCAGTACTTC
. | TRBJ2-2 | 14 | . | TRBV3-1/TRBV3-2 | CASSPVGSAGELFF | TGTGCCAGCAGCCCCGTGGGGAGCGCCGGGGAGCTGTTTTTT
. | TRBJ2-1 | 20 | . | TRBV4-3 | CASSQDATDWAGRSYNEQFF | TGCGCCAGCAGCCAAGATGCGACCGATTGGGCGGGCCGCTCCTACAATGAGCAGTTCTTC
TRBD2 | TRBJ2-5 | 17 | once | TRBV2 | CASSFPGLATTQETQYF | TGTGCCAGCAGTTTCCCGGGACTAGCCACAACCCAAGAGACCCAGTACTTC
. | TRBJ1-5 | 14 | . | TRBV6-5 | CASSPDSSNQPQHF | TGTGCCAGCAGTCCCGACAGTAGCAATCAGCCCCAGCATTTT
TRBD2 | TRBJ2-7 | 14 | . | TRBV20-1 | CSASLASGSAEQYF | TGCAGTGCTAGTCTGGCTAGCGGGAGTGCCGAGCAGTACTTC
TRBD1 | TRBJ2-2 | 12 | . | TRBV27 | CASRGQGGHLFF | TGTGCCAGTCGAGGACAGGGGGGACATCTGTTTTTT
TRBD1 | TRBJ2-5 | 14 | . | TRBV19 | CASRQGNEGETQYF | TGTGCCAGTAGACAGGGGAATGAGGGGGAGACCCAGTACTTC
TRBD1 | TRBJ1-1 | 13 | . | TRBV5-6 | CASSKQGKSEAFF | TGTGCCAGCAGCAAACAGGGGAAGTCTGAAGCTTTCTTT
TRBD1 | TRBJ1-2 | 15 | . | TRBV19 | CASSLPTGTGYGYTF | TGTGCCAGTAGTCTTCCCACCGGGACAGGGTATGGCTACACCTTC
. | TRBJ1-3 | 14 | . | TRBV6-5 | CASQQGPSGNTIYF | TGTGCCAGCCAACAGGGCCCCTCTGGAAACACCATATATTTT
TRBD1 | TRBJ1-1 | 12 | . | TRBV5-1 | CASSPDRVLAFF | TGCGCCAGCAGCCCCGACAGGGTGTTAGCTTTCTTT
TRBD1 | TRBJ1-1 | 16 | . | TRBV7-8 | CASTGDRAAGGTEAFF | TGTGCCAGCACGGGGGACAGGGCCGCGGGGGGCACTGAAGCTTTCTTT
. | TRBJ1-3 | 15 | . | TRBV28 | CASFSDTNSGNTIYF | TGTGCCAGCTTTTCGGACACTAACTCTGGAAACACCATATATTTT
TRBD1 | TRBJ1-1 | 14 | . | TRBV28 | CASSSGTVITEAFF | TGTGCCAGCAGCTCCGGGACAGTGATCACTGAAGCTTTCTTT
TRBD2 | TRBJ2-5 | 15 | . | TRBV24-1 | CATAAGGGLMETQYF | TGTGCCACCGCGGCGGGGGGAGGTCTCATGGAGACCCAGTACTTC
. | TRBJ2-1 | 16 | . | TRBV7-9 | CASSTVRGKNVDEQFF | TGTGCCAGCAGTACCGTTCGGGGAAAAAATGTCGATGAGCAGTTCTTC
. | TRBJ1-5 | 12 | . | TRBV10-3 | CAISGYEEPQHF | TGTGCCATCAGTGGATACGAGGAGCCCCAGCATTTT
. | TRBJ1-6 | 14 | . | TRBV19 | CASSPPGYNSPLHF | TGTGCCAGTAGCCCCCCCGGCTATAATTCACCCCTCCACTTT
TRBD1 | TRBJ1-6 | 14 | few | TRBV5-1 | CASRWGQGNSPLHF | TGCGCCAGCAGGTGGGGACAGGGGAATTCACCCCTCCACTTT
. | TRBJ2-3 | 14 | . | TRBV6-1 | CASSEPGSSDTQYF | TGTGCCAGCAGTGAGCCAGGGTCTTCAGATACGCAGTATTTT
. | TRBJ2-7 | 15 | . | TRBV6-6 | CASSHMTGAVGEQYF | TGTGCCAGCAGCCATATGACCGGAGCGGTTGGGGAGCAGTACTTC
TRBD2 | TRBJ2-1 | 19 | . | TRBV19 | CASSIGPPGLAGAANEQFF | TGTGCCAGTAGTATAGGCCCTCCCGGACTAGCGGGAGCGGCAAATGAGCAGTTCTTC
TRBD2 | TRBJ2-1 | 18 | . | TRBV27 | CASSRTGTSGRAYNEQFF | TGTGCCAGCAGTAGAACCGGGACTAGCGGGAGGGCCTACAATGAGCAGTTCTTC
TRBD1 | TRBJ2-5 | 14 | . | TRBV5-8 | CASSPGTGRETQYF | TGTGCCAGCAGCCCCGGGACAGGGAGGGAGACCCAGTACTTC
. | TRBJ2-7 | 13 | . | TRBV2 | CASKPNSGYEQYF | TGTGCCAGCAAGCCGAATAGCGGCTACGAGCAGTACTTC
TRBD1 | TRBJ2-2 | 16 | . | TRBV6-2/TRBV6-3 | CASSLRRDRATGELFF | TGTGCCAGCAGTTTACGTCGGGACAGGGCCACCGGGGAGCTGTTTTTT
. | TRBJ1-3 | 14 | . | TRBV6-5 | CATKAGYSGNTIYF | TGTGCCACTAAGGCAGGATACTCTGGAAACACCATATATTTT
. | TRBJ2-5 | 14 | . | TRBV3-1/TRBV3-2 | CASSQGTAQETQYF | TGTGCCAGCAGCCAAGGGACTGCCCAAGAGACCCAGTACTTC
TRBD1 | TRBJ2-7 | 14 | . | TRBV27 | CASSYRGPNDEQYF | TGTGCCAGCAGTTACAGGGGCCCTAACGACGAGCAGTACTTC
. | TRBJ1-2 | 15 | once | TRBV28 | CASSLISDRNYGYTF | TGTGCCAGCAGTTTAATTTCGGACAGAAACTATGGCTACACCTTC
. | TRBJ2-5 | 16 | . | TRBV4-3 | CASSTRLEPGGWNQYF | TGCGCCAGCAGCACCCGACTAGAGCCAGGGGGGTGGAACCAGTACTTC
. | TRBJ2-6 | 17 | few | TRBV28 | CASSTTLELSGANVLTF | TGTGCCAGCAGTACCACGCTAGAGCTCTCTGGGGCCAACGTCCTGACTTTC